The 27 T cell receptor beta chains presented below share a single source sample, sequenced in a study of OX40 agonist ivuxolimab in advanced cancers. Method: immunoSEQ multiplex PCR; TCRdb's copy keeps in-frame clones and lacks some. The data contain about 36,000 clones, roughly 72% of them singletons. Sample: CD4+ or CD8+ T cells sorted from blood, taken in a trial of the OX40 agonist ivuxolimab. The receptors were sampled from an adult with an advanced solid tumor such as melanoma, head and neck, liver or kidney cancer.

The rearrangement uses TRBV6-1 and TRBJ2-7; 10 nucleotides agree with TRBD1. With V trimmed by 1 base and J by 3 bases, 0 bases remained unmatched. CDR3 length: 14 residues. Per the germline V gene, CDR1 is MNHNS and CDR2 is SASEGT. CDR3 sequence: CASSEGTGGYEQYF. CDR3 nucleotides: TGTGCCAGCAGTGAAGGGACAGGGGGCTACGAGCAGTACTTC.

The genes are TRBV29-1 and TRBJ1-3, with 11 bases matching TRBD1. The CDR3 sequence is 18 residues long. Unmatched junction bases numbered 13, after V lost 6 bases and J lost 0 bases. From germline, CDR1 is SQVTM and CDR2 ANQGSEA. In DNA, the CDR3 is TGCAGCGTAGCCACCGGGACAGGGGGTTACTACTCTGGAAACACCATATATTTT. Its translation: CSVATGTGGYYSGNTIYF.

The chain uses TRBV5-1 and TRBJ2-5; 11 nucleotides align to TRBD1. This CDR3 region has 15 residues. Germline loops: CDR1 SGHRS, CDR2 YFSETQ. After removal of 4 bases from V and 6 bases from J, the junction contained 8 bases not matched to a gene. The CDR3 nucleotides read TGCGCCAGCAGCGGAGGACAGGGGGCTTTGAAGACCCAGTACTTC. It encodes CASSGGQGALKTQYF. Full variable domain (missing parts from reference TRBV5-1 and TRBJ2-5): KAGVTQTPRYLIKTRGQQVTLSCSPISGHRSVSWYQQTPGQGLQFLFEYFSETQRNKGNFPGRFSGRQFSNSRSEMNVSTLELGDSALYLCASSGGQGALKTQYFGPGTRLLVL.

The chain employs TRBV7-9 and TRBJ1-6, with 10 nucleotides matching TRBD1. Germline trimming cut 3 bases from V and 8 bases from J; bases unmatched to any gene: 4. This CDR3 is built from 15 residues. In germline, CDR1 is SEHNR, CDR2 FQNEAQ (reference sequence). In DNA, the CDR3 is TGTGCCAGCAGCTTCGGGGACAGGGGCCATTCACCCCTCCACTTT. Translating gives CASSFGDRGHSPLHF.

The CDR3 loop reads CASSWVPGQGYEQYF. CDR3 nucleotide sequence: TGTGCCAGCAGTTGGGTACCGGGACAGGGTTACGAGCAGTACTTC. The chain uses TRBV28 and TRBJ2-7; TRBD1 agrees at 9 bases. The CDR3 totals 15 residues. V was clipped by 4 bases and J by 4 bases; unmatched bases: 8. Germline assignment: CDR1 MDHEN and CDR2 SYDVKM.

The chain combines TRBV19 with TRBJ2-3; no firm D call. There are 13 residues in the CDR3. V was cut by 7 bases and J by 6 bases, with 14 bases left in between. Germline lookup yields CDR1 LNHDA and CDR2 SQIVND (reference sequence). CDR3 sequence reads: CASTKDRLDTQYF. The DNA for the CDR3 is TGTGCCAGTACCAAGGACCGCCTTGATACGCAGTATTTT.

The chain joins TRBV27 to TRBJ2-3; the D is unclear. CDR3 length equals 15 residues. Between the trimmed V and J ends, which lost 3 bases and 0 bases, there was a span of 10 bases. Per the germline V gene, CDR1 is MNHEY and CDR2 is SMNVEV (reference sequence). The CDR3 sequence: CASSLSRFSTDTQYF. CDR3 DNA sequence: TGTGCCAGCAGTTTGAGCAGATTTAGCACAGATACGCAGTATTTT.

The chain combines TRBV5-4 with TRBJ2-7, with unresolved D. The ends were cut back, 1 base at V and 7 bases at J, with 12 bases in the middle. The CDR3 is made up of 13 amino acids. Germline CDR1 and CDR2: SGHNT and YYREEE (reference sequence). The CDR3 DNA is TGTGCCAGCAGCTTGAGTTTGCGTGGTGAGCAGTACTTC. Amino acids: CASSLSLRGEQYF.

The chain combines TRBV6-1 with TRBJ2-5; D possibly matches TRBD1 or TRBD2 (5 bases each). The length of the CDR3 is 12 residues. Germline CDR1 is MNHNS and CDR2 is SASEGT. V was pared by 4 bases and J by 5 bases, with 8 bases between. As DNA, the CDR3 is TGTGCCAGCAGTGTTGGGGGTGAGACCCAGTACTTC. This sequence encodes CASSVGGETQYF.

The table lists this clone with a few counts. The same CDR3 is also encoded by other DNA sequences in this sample. The chain has TRBV30 and TRBJ1-4; D unclear. Trimming left V 1 base short and J 4 bases short, with 7 bases between. This CDR3 spans 13 amino acids. Germline CDR1 reads GTSNPN; CDR2 reads SVGIG (reference sequence). CDR3 coding DNA: TGTGCCTGGAGTGCCAGGATTAATGAAAAACTGTTTTTT. Its protein is CAWSARINEKLFF.

V usage is TRBV2 and J usage is TRBJ2-7; D gene uncertain. This CDR3 spans 14 amino acids. Germline CDR1 reads SNHLY; CDR2 reads FYNNEI. V was cut by 3 bases and J by 6 bases, with 15 bases left in between. The chain's CDR3 is CASSELAAWGEQYF. The CDR3 DNA reads TGTGCCAGCAGTGAGTTGGCGGCCTGGGGCGAGCAGTACTTC. The complete variable domain, with remaining parts taken from reference TRBV2 and TRBJ2-7, reads EPEVTQTPSHQVTQMGQEVILRCVPISNHLYFYWYRQILGQKVEFLVSFYNNEISEKSEIFDDQFSVERPDGSNFTLKIRSTKLEDSAMYFCASSELAAWGEQYFGPGTRLTVT.

This sequence joins TRBV28 and TRBJ1-5, with D perhaps TRBD1 (5 bases). CDR3 length: 14 residues. V was pared by 7 bases and J by 3 bases, with 13 bases between. CDR1 MDHEN and CDR2 SYDVKM come from the germline V gene. The CDR3 DNA follows: TGTGCCAGCAAAACGGGGACCCTCAATCAGCCCCAGCATTTT. This codes for CASKTGTLNQPQHF.

The gene calls are TRBV7-9 and TRBJ1-1, with TRBD1 identical over 7 bases. The CDR3 loop spans 15 amino acids. With V trimmed by 4 bases and J by 5 bases, 10 bases remained unmatched. Germline CDR1 is SEHNR and CDR2 is FQNEAQ (reference sequence). CDR3 loop: CASSSRQGVNTEAFF. The CDR3 coding sequence is TGTGCCAGCAGCTCCCGACAGGGCGTAAATACTGAAGCTTTCTTT.

The chain links TRBV30 to TRBJ2-6, with D perhaps matching TRBD2 (5 bases). CDR1 is GTSNPN, CDR2 SVGIG, per germline (reference sequence). This CDR3 has 21 amino acids. V was pared by 2 bases and J by 0 bases, with 26 bases between. The CDR3 coding sequence is TGTGCCTGGAGTAAACTAAGGCGGCTCGGAGGCGGATACTCTGGGGCCAACGTCCTGACTTTC. This translates into CAWSKLRRLGGGYSGANVLTF. Combining the CDR3 with reference TRBV30 and TRBJ2-6 gives the whole variable domain SQTIHQWPATLVQPVGSPLSLECTVEGTSNPNLYWYRQAAGRGLQLLFYSVGIGQISSEVPQNLSASRPQDRQFILSSKKLLLSDSGFYLCAWSKLRRLGGGYSGANVLTFGAGSRLTVL.

V and J are TRBV6-1 and TRBJ1-5; the match to TRBD1 covers 10 bases. Germline loops: CDR1 MNHNS, CDR2 SASEGT. Trimming cost V 7 bases and J 4 bases; bases outside gene matches: 7. This CDR3 has 15 amino acids. CDR3 sequence: CASTPGTGANQPQHF. DNA of the CDR3: TGTGCCAGCACTCCCGGGACAGGGGCGAATCAGCCCCAGCATTTT.

The rearrangement links TRBV13 to TRBJ2-3, with D uncertain. The CDR3 loop spans 12 amino acids. V was trimmed by 6 bases and J by 3 bases, leaving 7 bases between them. The germline V gene encodes CDR1 PRHDT and CDR2 FYEKMQ (reference sequence). The DNA for the CDR3 is TGTGCCAGCAGTGGAGCAACAGATACGCAGTATTTT. It encodes CASSGATDTQYF.

The V and J genes are TRBV9 and TRBJ1-2, with 9 bases identical to TRBD1. The CDR3 covers 14 residues. The junction had 7 bases not matched to a gene; V was cut back by 4 bases and J by 6 bases. Germline values: CDR1 SGDLS, CDR2 YYNGEE. The CDR3 DNA reads TGTGCCAGCAGCCGCCGGGACAGGGCCAATGGCTACACCTTC. Translating it yields CASSRRDRANGYTF.

The CDR3 bases are TGTGCCTGGAGTGTTGGAGGGGCCTACACAGATACGCAGTATTTT. Protein: CAWSVGGAYTDTQYF. The genes are TRBV30 and TRBJ2-3, with D possibly being TRBD2 (6 bases). In germline, CDR1 is GTSNPN, CDR2 SVGIG (reference sequence). The CDR3 loop spans 15 amino acids. V shed 0 bases and J shed 2 bases, with 12 bases lying between them.

The chain couples TRBV27 to TRBJ1-4; D is undetermined. V lost 9 bases and J lost 0, with 11 bases in between. From germline, CDR1 is MNHEY and CDR2 SMNVEV (reference sequence). The CDR3 has 14 amino acids. CDR3 sequence: CASKNSPTNEKLFF. CDR3 sequence (DNA): TGTGCCAGTAAGAATTCACCAACTAATGAAAAACTGTTTTTT.

The V and J genes are TRBV5-6 and TRBJ2-2; no definite D call. The CDR3 has 14 amino acids. CDR1 and CDR2 from the germline V gene are SGHDT and YYEEEE. Trimming stripped 1 base from V and 2 bases from J, with 6 bases between. In DNA, the CDR3 is TGTGCCAGCAGCTTGATGATAAACACCGGGGAGCTGTTTTTT. It is translated as CASSLMINTGELFF.

The genes are TRBV6-5 and TRBJ1-3, with 7 nucleotides matching TRBD1. CDR1 is MNHEY, CDR2 SVGAGI, per germline. The CDR3 length is 13 residues. V lost 8 bases, J lost 4 bases, and 5 bases stayed unmatched. CDR3 bases: TGTGCCAGCCAGGGGGAGCTCGGAAACACCATATATTTT. Its protein product is CASQGELGNTIYF.

The V and J genes are TRBV7-3 and TRBJ2-3; TRBD2 matches at 11 bases. The CDR3 covers 16 residues. CDR1 is SGHTA and CDR2 is FQGTGA in the germline V gene. J gave up 3 bases and V 5 bases, and 7 bases lay outside the gene matches. The CDR3 loop reads CASSVSGGAGTDTQYF. The DNA for the CDR3 is TGTGCCAGCAGCGTTAGCGGGGGGGCCGGAACAGATACGCAGTATTTT.

V gene TRBV5-6 combines with J gene TRBJ1-1; a weak D match, TRBD1 (5 bases). The germline V gene has CDR1 SGHDT and CDR2 YYEEEE. The CDR3 is made up of 17 amino acids. V was clipped by 2 bases and J by 1 base, with 18 bases between them. The CDR3 sequence is CASSLGAVRVGNTEAFF. The CDR3, as DNA: TGTGCCAGCAGCTTAGGGGCGGTAAGGGTGGGGAACACTGAAGCTTTCTTT.

By share, this clone ranks as large. The chain couples TRBV7-6 to TRBJ2-7, with a tentative D call TRBD1 (5 bases). V was trimmed by 5 bases and J by 2 bases, leaving 10 bases between them. Germline-derived CDR1 and CDR2 are SGHVS and FNYEAQ. The CDR3 has 13 amino acids. The CDR3 coding sequence is TGTGCCAGCAGCCCCGACAGTACCTACGAGCAGTACTTC. It translates to CASSPDSTYEQYF.

The chain is built from TRBV18 and TRBJ1-2; D not resolved. The germline V gene encodes CDR1 KGHSH and CDR2 LQKENI. The CDR3 is 13 residues long. With 3 bases removed from V and 4 bases from J, the gap between germline ends came to 9 bases. The CDR3 DNA is TGTGCCAGCTCACCCCCGGACGGCTATGGCTACACCTTC. It encodes CASSPPDGYGYTF.

V and J are TRBV29-1 and TRBJ2-1; perhaps TRBD1 as D (6 bases). Germline V CDR1 and CDR2: SQVTM, ANQGSEA. V was trimmed by 8 bases and J by 5 bases, leaving 7 bases between them. The CDR3 loop spans 10 amino acids. CDR3 bases: TGCAGCACAGGGAACAATGAGCAGTTCTTC. It translates to CSTGNNEQFF.

The chain is built from TRBV30 and TRBJ1-3; weak D call: TRBD1 (5 bases). Germline assignment: CDR1 GTSNPN and CDR2 SVGIG (reference sequence). This CDR3 region has 16 residues. V shed 8 bases and J shed 0 bases, with 20 bases lying between them. The CDR3 DNA reads TGTGCCCGGCAAGGGGACCCCGGGACCTCTGGAAACACCATATATTTT. Protein sequence: CARQGDPGTSGNTIYF.